This entry lists 18 T cell receptor beta chains sequenced from one sample in a study of shared clonotypes between healthy human individuals. TCRdb's table, derived via immunoSEQ multiplex PCR, lists solely in-frame clones and lacks some. The table lists about 1.9 million clones, 85% to 95% of them singletons, with less than 2% in the top ten. CD8 cells classed as naive were CD45RO-negative and positively selected for CCR7, excluding terminally differentiated effector memory CD45RA+ cells. Sequenced sample: naive CD8+ T cells from PBMCs. Source of these receptors: a man between 18 and 29 years old in good health. Some clones in this sample may be carry-over from other donors' samples.

This clone is a singleton in its sample. The chain links TRBV9 to TRBJ1-5; weak D call: TRBD1 (5 bases). Germline V gene lookup returns CDR1 SGDLS and CDR2 YYNGEE. The CDR3 runs to 15 residues. The V end lost 4 bases, the J end lost 2 bases, and 13 bases lay between the germline ends. The CDR3 bases are TGTGCCAGCAGCCCCGGGACTGCCGGCAATCAGCCCCAGCATTTT. Encoded protein: CASSPGTAGNQPQHF.

The J gene is TRBJ2-1, the V gene TRBV19, with a tentative D call TRBD2 (6 bases). Germline V gene sequence: CDR1 LNHDA, CDR2 SQIVND (reference sequence). With 3 bases removed from V and 9 bases from J, the gap between germline ends came to 12 bases. The CDR3 is 13 amino acids. In nucleotides, the CDR3 is TGTGCCAGTAGTATCCGGGACTCGGCTGAGCAGTTCTTC. Its translation: CASSIRDSAEQFF.

This rearrangement joins TRBV7-8 to TRBJ1-1, with 7 positions matching TRBD1. With V trimmed by 5 bases and J by 5 bases, 14 bases remained unmatched. There are 16 residues in the CDR3. Germline V gene data show CDR1 as SGHVS and CDR2 as FQNEAQ. Here the CDR3 reads CASSPRRGDWGTEAFF. CDR3 sequence (DNA): TGTGCCAGCAGCCCGCGCAGGGGGGACTGGGGGACTGAAGCTTTCTTT.

This sequence joins TRBV6-1 and TRBJ2-7; D remains ambiguous. The CDR3 totals 15 residues. V was cut by 2 bases and J by 3 bases, with 14 bases left in between. The germline V gene has CDR1 MNHNS and CDR2 SASEGT. CDR3 region: CASSEILGSFYEQYF. The DNA for the CDR3 is TGTGCCAGCAGTGAAATCTTGGGATCCTTCTACGAGCAGTACTTC.

The chain carries TRBV7-8 and TRBJ2-7; no clear D. V was clipped by 5 bases and J by 2 bases, with 13 bases between them. From germline, CDR1 is SGHVS and CDR2 FQNEAQ. The CDR3 has 14 amino acids. The CDR3 nucleotides read TGTGCCAGCAGCACGACACGAGTACCCTACGAGCAGTACTTC. Translating it yields CASSTTRVPYEQYF. Full variable domain (missing parts from reference TRBV7-8 and TRBJ2-7): GAGVSQSPRYKVAKRGQDVALRCDPISGHVSLFWYQQALGQGPEFLTYFQNEAQLDKSGLPSDRFFAERPEGSVSTLKIQRTQQEDSAVYLCASSTTRVPYEQYFGPGTRLTVT.

The chain uses TRBV13 and TRBJ1-2; no clear D gene. Germline CDR1 PRHDT, CDR2 FYEKMQ (reference sequence). With 5 bases removed from V and 6 bases from J, the gap between germline ends came to 13 bases. This CDR3 spans 13 amino acids. CDR3 coding DNA: TGTGCCAGCAGCGGAGACACGTTTAATGGCTACACCTTC. It specifies CASSGDTFNGYTF.

The rearrangement uses TRBV7-8 and TRBJ2-5; TRBD1 is a possible D gene (6 bases). There are 15 residues in the CDR3. Germline CDR1 SGHVS, CDR2 FQNEAQ. Trimming shortened V by 5 bases and J by 5 bases, and 18 bases separated the two germline ends. CDR3 amino acids: CASSQPGVLEETQYF. In DNA, the CDR3 is TGTGCCAGCAGCCAGCCAGGGGTTCTGGAGGAGACCCAGTACTTC.

J is TRBJ2-1 and V is TRBV19, with 12 positions matching TRBD1. The CDR3 contains 16 residues. V lost 6 bases to trimming and J lost 2 bases; unmatched junction nucleotides: 5. The germline CDR1 and CDR2 sequences are LNHDA and SQIVND (reference sequence). In DNA, the CDR3 is TGTGCCAGTAGACTTTGGGACAGGGGGCCCTACAATGAGCAGTTCTTC. Its translation is CASRLWDRGPYNEQFF.

This chain uses TRBV9 with TRBJ1-3; no clear D. The CDR3 runs to 16 residues. V lost 0 bases, J lost 0 bases, and 10 bases lay in between. Germline lookup yields CDR1 SGDLS and CDR2 YYNGEE. The CDR3 coding sequence is TGTGCCAGCAGCGTAGATACGGACTACTCTGGAAACACCATATATTTT. Encoded protein: CASSVDTDYSGNTIYF.

As concerns this clone: This CDR3 is also generated by other DNA sequences in the sample. The rearrangement links TRBV7-9 to TRBJ2-1; no definite D call. This CDR3 has 13 amino acids. Germline CDR1 is SEHNR and CDR2 is FQNEAQ (reference sequence). V lost 5 bases and J lost 4, with 9 bases in between. For the CDR3, the DNA is TGTGCCAGCAGCCTAGAGGTGTACAATGAGCAGTTCTTC. Residues: CASSLEVYNEQFF. The full variable domain, rest sourced from reference TRBV7-9 and TRBJ2-1, is DTGVSQNPRHKITKRGQNVTFRCDPISEHNRLYWYRQTLGQGPEFLTYFQNEAQLEKSRLLSDRFSAERPKGSFSTLEIQRTEQGDSAMYLCASSLEVYNEQFFGPGTRLTVL.

This chain joins TRBV4-1 and TRBJ2-5; TRBD2 is a possible D gene (5 bases). Trimming removed 0 bases from V and 5 bases from J, with 10 bases in between. The CDR3 runs 14 residues. In germline, CDR1 is MGHRA, CDR2 YSYEKL. The CDR3 region has the DNA TGCGCCAGCAGCCAAGAGAGGGTTTGGGAGACCCAGTACTTC. This encodes CASSQERVWETQYF.

This clone appeared a few times. V gene TRBV29-1 combines with J gene TRBJ2-7, with D possibly TRBD2 on 5 matching bases. The germline CDR1 and CDR2 sequences are SQVTM and ANQGSEA. The germline V and J ends were trimmed by 7 bases and 2 bases, with 15 bases remaining between them. This CDR3 has 13 amino acids. The CDR3 nucleotides are TGCAGCGCCAGTGTGGACGGGACCTACGAGCAGTACTTC. As protein: CSASVDGTYEQYF.

This clone was recorded only once. The rearrangement links TRBV7-9 to TRBJ2-7, with TRBD2 as a possible D gene (6 bases). The germline V gene encodes CDR1 SEHNR and CDR2 FQNEAQ (reference sequence). This CDR3 has 15 residues. V was cut by 5 bases and J by 3 bases, with 17 bases left in between. CDR3 DNA: TGTGCCAGCAGCCGACCGGGACGGGGGAACTACGAGCAGTACTTC. Its translation: CASSRPGRGNYEQYF.

The rearrangement links TRBV9 to TRBJ2-2, with TRBD2 matching 11 bases. V shed 4 bases and J 1 base; nucleotides not matched to a gene: 6. This CDR3 contains 17 residues. The germline V gene has CDR1 SGDLS and CDR2 YYNGEE. The CDR3, as DNA: TGTGCCAGCAGCACCCCGACTAGCGGGGTGAACACCGGGGAGCTGTTTTTT. It yields the protein CASSTPTSGVNTGELFF.

The chain links TRBV11-3 to TRBJ2-1; D call uncertain. The V end was cut by 1 base, the J end by 13 bases, with 8 bases between. The CDR3 sequence is 11 residues long. Germline V gene data show CDR1 as SGHNT and CDR2 as YENEEA. The CDR3 here is CASSLGGAQFF. In DNA form, the CDR3 reads TGTGCCAGCAGCTTAGGCGGAGCTCAGTTCTTC. The whole variable domain, filled in from reference TRBV11-3 and TRBJ2-1, reads EAGVVQSPRYKIIEKKQPVAFWCNPISGHNTLYWYLQNLGQGPELLIRYENEEAVDDSQLPKDRFSAERLKGVDSTLKIQPAELGDSAVYLCASSLGGAQFFGPGTRLTVL.

This chain joins TRBV6-5 and TRBJ1-5; 7 nucleotides align to TRBD1. The CDR3 has 14 amino acids. The germline CDR1 and CDR2 sequences are MNHEY and SVGAGI. V lost 5 bases to trimming and J lost 5 bases; unmatched junction nucleotides: 6. Here the CDR3 DNA reads TGTGCCAGCAGTCGCCGACAGGGCCATCAGCCCCAGCATTTT. Translated: CASSRRQGHQPQHF.

The V gene is TRBV9, the J gene TRBJ2-3, with a possible D match to TRBD1 (6 bases). Germline V CDR1 and CDR2: SGDLS, YYNGEE. Trimming shortened V by 4 bases and J by 6 bases, and 12 bases separated the two germline ends. The CDR3 totals 13 residues. CDR3 DNA sequence: TGTGCCAGCAGCCAGGGGACCACTGATACGCAGTATTTT. It yields the protein CASSQGTTDTQYF.

The V call is TRBV19, the J call TRBJ1-5; D ambiguous. Germline V gene lookup returns CDR1 LNHDA and CDR2 SQIVND (reference sequence). The CDR3 loop spans 15 amino acids. Trimming stripped 3 bases from V and 6 bases from J, with 15 bases between. This CDR3 is CASSIIRTLGQPQHF. The CDR3, as DNA: TGTGCCAGTAGTATCATAAGGACCCTCGGTCAGCCCCAGCATTTT. Based on the CDR3 plus reference TRBV19 and TRBJ1-5, the full variable domain is DGGITQSPKYLFRKEGQNVTLSCEQNLNHDAMYWYRQDPGQGLRLIYYSQIVNDFQKGDIAEGYSVSREKKESFPLTVTSAQKNPTAFYLCASSIIRTLGQPQHFGDGTRLSIL.